This T cell receptor beta chain was obtained from a study of regulatory T cells in long-lasting Graves disease. CDR3-region Arm-PCR and iRepertoire HTBI primers produced the TCR beta libraries. TCRdb re-analysed the multiplex PCR reads in MiXCR, keeping a single row per CDR3 protein. The table shows about 660,000 distinct CDR3 sequences, with about 32% occurring only once. The time point was: persistent/refractory GD, antithyroid drugs over 5 years with positive TRAb. With RNA extracted from PBMCs as input, the TCR library was made. Per germline, CDR1 MNHEY and CDR2 SVGEGT. The CDR3 covers 13 residues. V shed 6 bases and J 4 bases; nucleotides not matched to a gene: 5.

Source: peripheral blood mononuclear cells (PBMCs), taken when the disease was refractory, from a patient treated with antithyroid drugs. The clonotype comes from a female donor with Graves disease. The chain employs TRBV6-2 or TRBV6-3 and TRBJ1-2; 7 bases fit TRBD1. CDR3 loop: CASRTGLRYGYTF. The CDR3 region has the DNA TGTGCCAGCAGGACAGGGCTGCGCTATGGCTACACCTTC.